This TCR beta chain is from a study of CD8 T cells in ankylosing spondylitis. As regards this clonotype: The antigen is not known.

Unmatched junction bases numbered 22, after V lost 5 bases and J lost 10 bases. The CDR3 covers 19 residues. Germline V gene sequence: CDR1 SGHAT, CDR2 FQDESV (reference sequence). Whole-study findings and limits: Before this, some motif variants had been reported in reactive arthritis synovial fluid and blood. The authors reported significant enrichment of disease-linked clones in matched ankylosing spondylitis synovial fluid. Relatively scarce in peripheral blood, disease-linked clones were CD8+.

Quantitative 5'-RACE with molecular barcodes was used to make the TCR beta libraries. TCRdb itself ran the 5' RACE reads through MiXCR, one entry per CDR3 protein. The sample records 250,000 to 350,000 distinct CDR3 sequences, less than 25% being singletons. Sequences were obtained from blood, either unsorted or a sorted T cell fraction (not recorded which). The chain recombines TRBV11-1 with TRBJ2-1, with 11 nucleotides matching TRBD2. The receptor was derived from a female donor with ankylosing spondylitis or in good health (not recorded which). DNA of the CDR3: TGTGCCAGCAGCCCGAGAGGGACGGGTGTACTAGCGGGAGTCGGGGAGCAGTTCTTC. Translating it yields CASSPRGTGVLAGVGEQFF.